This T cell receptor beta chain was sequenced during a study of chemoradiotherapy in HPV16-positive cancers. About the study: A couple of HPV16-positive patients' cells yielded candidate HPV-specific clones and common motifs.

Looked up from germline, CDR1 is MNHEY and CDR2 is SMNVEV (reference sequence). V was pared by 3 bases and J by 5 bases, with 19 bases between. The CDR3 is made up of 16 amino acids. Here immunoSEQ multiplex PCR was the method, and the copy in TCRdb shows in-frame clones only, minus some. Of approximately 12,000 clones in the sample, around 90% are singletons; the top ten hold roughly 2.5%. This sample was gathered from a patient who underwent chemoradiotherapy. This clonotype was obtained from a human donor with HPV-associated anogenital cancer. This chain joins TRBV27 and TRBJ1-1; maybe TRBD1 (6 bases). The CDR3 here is CASSFAGAHGITEAFF. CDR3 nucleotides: TGTGCCAGCAGTTTTGCGGGGGCGCATGGGATTACTGAAGCTTTCTTT.